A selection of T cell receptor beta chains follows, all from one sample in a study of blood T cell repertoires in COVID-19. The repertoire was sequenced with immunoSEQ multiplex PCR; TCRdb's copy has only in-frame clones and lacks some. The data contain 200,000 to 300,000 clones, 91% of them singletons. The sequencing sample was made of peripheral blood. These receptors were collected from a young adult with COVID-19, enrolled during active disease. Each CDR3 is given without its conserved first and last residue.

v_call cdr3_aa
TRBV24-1 ATSDFGLRGTDTQY
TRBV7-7 ASSLGLAGPNEQF
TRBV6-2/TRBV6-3 ASSYRGRTSSYEQY
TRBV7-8 ASSPLEGAKLF
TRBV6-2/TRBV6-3 ASSHTNTGMDIWLPLNTEAF
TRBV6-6 ASSYSTDRETQY
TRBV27 ASRPKTANYGYT
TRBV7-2 ASSLGTSGVYNEQF
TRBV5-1 ASSLDRVRETQY
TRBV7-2 ASRFRLAGTDTQY
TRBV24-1 ATSDSEGGPMIEQF
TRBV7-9 ASSDSGGMTSTDTQY
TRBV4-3 ASSQDSTYGANVLT
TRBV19 ASSPVLGGNQPQH
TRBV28 ASTLAGLTYNEQF
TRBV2 ASSELSGPGRNQPQH
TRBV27 ASSPPSGEQY
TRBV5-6 ASSNRDGYSPLH
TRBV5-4 ASSFPTGGTEAF
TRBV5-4 ASRLGRGAGDTDTQY
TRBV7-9 ASSFPGVGDTQY
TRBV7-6 ASSLAGGTGELF
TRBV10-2 ASSSSGRANNEQF
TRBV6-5 ASRRGDRSMDEQY
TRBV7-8 ASSLGTSGPEQF
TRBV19 ATSIRSGAWWQPQH
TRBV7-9 ASSCRAQEEGTSGQTQY
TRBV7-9 ASSPSRGQSSGETQY
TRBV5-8 ASRSSGRGGYT
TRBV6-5 ASSRYPGGTEAF
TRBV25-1 ASRRETVPQETQY
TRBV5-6 ASSLGWQGMGIEETQY
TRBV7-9 ASSLPEGRAYNEQF
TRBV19 ASSPSGTGSYEQY
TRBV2 ASREATNTGELF
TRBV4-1 ASSQGPGIPYEQY
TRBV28 ASSEQGRNEQY
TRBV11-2 ASSTPLGRTTNTEAF
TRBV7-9 ASSLDGWGVTNTGELF
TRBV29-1 SATAGGLYNEQF
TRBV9 ASSVRDRQETQY
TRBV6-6 ASSYRGTNTEAF
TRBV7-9 ASSLGYGASYGYT
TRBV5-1 ASSSGGVDTEAF
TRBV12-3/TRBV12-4 ASSLVGGETQY
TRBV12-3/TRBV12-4 ATRGGFYGYT
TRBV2 ASSEVVALNTEAF
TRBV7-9 ASSLSTSRELNNEQF
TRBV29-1 SDGVPAPSRTEAF
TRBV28 ASSPSGTGYGYT
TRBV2 ASSEGTGNQPQH
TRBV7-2 ASSLELYSYNEQF
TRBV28 ASSLPGTSGIYEQY
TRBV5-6 ASSLGGLAGVGELF
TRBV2 ASSEVSGGGLEQY
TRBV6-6 ASRSPGLATYEQY
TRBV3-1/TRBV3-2 ASKDRGTDTQY